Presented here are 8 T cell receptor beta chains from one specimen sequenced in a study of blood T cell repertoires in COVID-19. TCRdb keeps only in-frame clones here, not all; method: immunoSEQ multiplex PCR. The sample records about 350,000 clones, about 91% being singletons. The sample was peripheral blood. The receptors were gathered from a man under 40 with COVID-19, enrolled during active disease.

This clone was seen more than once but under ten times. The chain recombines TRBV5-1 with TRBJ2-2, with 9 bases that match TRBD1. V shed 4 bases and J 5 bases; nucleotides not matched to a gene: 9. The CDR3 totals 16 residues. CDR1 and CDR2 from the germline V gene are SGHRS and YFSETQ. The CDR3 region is CASSNDRGSWTGELFF. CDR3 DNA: TGCGCCAGCAGCAACGACAGGGGGTCGTGGACCGGGGAGCTGTTTTTT.

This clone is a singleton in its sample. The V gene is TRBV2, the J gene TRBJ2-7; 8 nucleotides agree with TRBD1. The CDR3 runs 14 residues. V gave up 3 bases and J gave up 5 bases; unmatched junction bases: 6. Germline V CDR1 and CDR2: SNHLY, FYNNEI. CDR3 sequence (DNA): TGTGCCAGCAGTGACCCCGGACAGGGTGACGAGCAGTACTTC. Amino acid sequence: CASSDPGQGDEQYF.

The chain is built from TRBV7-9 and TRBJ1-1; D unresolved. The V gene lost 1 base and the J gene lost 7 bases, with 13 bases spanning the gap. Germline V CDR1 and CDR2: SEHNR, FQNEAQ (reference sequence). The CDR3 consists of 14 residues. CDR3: CASSLDHLGGEAFF. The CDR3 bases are TGTGCCAGCAGCTTAGATCACTTGGGAGGTGAAGCTTTCTTT.

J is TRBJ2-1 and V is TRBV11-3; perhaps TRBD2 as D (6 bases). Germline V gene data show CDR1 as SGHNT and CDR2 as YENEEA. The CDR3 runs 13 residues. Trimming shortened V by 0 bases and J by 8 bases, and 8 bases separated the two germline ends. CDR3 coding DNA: TGTGCCAGCAGCTTAGAGAGGGAGGATGAGCAGTTCTTC. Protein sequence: CASSLEREDEQFF.

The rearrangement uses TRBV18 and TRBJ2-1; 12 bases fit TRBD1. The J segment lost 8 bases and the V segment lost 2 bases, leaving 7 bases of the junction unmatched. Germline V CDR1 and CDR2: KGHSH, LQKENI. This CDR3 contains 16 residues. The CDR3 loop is CASSPMAGTGGYEQFF. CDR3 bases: TGTGCCAGCTCACCAATGGCCGGGACAGGGGGCTATGAGCAGTTCTTC.

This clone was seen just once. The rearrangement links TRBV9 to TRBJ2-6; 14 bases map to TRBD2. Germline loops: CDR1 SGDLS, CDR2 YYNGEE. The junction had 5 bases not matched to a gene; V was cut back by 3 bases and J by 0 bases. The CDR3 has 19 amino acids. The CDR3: CASSEGLAGASSGANVLTF. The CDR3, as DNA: TGTGCCAGCAGCGAGGGACTAGCGGGGGCTAGCTCTGGGGCCAACGTCCTGACTTTC. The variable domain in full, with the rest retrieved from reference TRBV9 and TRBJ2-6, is DSGVTQTPKHLITATGQRVTLRCSPRSGDLSVYWYQQSLDQGLQFLIQYYNGEERAKGNILERFSAQQFPDLHSELNLSSLELGDSALYFCASSEGLAGASSGANVLTFGAGSRLTVL.

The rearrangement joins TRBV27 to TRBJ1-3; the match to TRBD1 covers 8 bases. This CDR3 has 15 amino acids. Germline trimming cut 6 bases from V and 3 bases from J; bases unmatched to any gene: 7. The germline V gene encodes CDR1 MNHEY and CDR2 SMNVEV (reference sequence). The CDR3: CASSPGQAFGNTIYF. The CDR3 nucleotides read TGTGCCAGCAGCCCGGGACAGGCATTTGGAAACACCATATATTTT.

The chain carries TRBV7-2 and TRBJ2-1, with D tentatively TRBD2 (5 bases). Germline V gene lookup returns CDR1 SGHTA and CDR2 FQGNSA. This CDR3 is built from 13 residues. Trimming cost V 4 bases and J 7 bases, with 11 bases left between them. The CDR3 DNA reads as TGTGCCAGCAGCTCGAGGGCCGGGAATGAGCAGTTCTTC. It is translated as CASSSRAGNEQFF.